The T cell receptor (beta chain) described here comes from a study of control samples from healthy donors and cancer patients. Clones were sequenced by immunoSEQ multiplex PCR, and TCRdb holds only the in-frame ones, with some missing. The table shows about 65,000 clones, with approximately 90% occurring only once. This CDR3 contains 14 residues. V was pared by 4 bases and J by 2 bases, with 12 bases between. The germline V gene encodes CDR1 LNHDA and CDR2 SQIVND (reference sequence). The clonotype comes from a woman aged 50 to 60 with colorectal cancer. Sequencing input: PBMCs. This sequence joins TRBV19 and TRBJ2-7; D possibly corresponds to TRBD2 (5 bases). CDR3: CASSTSRGTYEQYF. The CDR3 bases are TGTGCCAGTAGTACAAGTCGGGGAACCTACGAGCAGTACTTC.